This T cell receptor (beta chain) was sequenced for a study of T cells after yellow fever vaccination. TCRdb redid the calling of the 5' RACE reads with MiXCR, one entry per CDR3 protein. In the table there are some 250,000 distinct CDR3 sequences, about 7% of which are singletons. J lost 5 bases, V lost 6 bases, and 15 bases had no gene match. Germline-derived CDR1 and CDR2 are ENHRY and SYGVKD. This CDR3 is built from 17 residues. This clonotype came up many times. The source of this sequence is a young man who received the YFV17D yellow fever vaccine. The sample here was CD4+ T cells sorted from PBMCs, taken 15 days after the yellow fever booster vaccination. This rearrangement joins TRBV10-3 to TRBJ2-3, with TRBD2 matching 9 bases. CDR3 amino acids: CAISEISGSGRGDTQYF. The CDR3 DNA reads TGTGCCATCAGCGAGATTAGCGGGAGCGGACGGGGAGATACGCAGTATTTT.